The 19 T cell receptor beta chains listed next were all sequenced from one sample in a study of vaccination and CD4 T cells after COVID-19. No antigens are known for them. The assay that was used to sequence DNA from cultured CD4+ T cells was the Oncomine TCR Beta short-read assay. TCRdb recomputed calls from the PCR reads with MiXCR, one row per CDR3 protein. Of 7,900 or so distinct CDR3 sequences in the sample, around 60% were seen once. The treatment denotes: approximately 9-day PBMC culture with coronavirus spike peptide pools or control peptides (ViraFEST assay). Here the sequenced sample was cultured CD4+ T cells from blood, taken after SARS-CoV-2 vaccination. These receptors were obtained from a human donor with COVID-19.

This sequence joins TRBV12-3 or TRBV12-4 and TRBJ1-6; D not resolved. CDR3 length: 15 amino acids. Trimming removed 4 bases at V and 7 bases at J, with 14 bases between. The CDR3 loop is CASSSGQRRNSPLHF. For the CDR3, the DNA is TGTGCCAGCAGTTCGGGTCAGCGACGAAATTCACCCCTCCACTTT.

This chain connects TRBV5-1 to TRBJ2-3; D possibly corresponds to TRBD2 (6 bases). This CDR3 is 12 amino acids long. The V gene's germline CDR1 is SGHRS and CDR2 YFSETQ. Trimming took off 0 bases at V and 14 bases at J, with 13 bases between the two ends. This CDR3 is CASSLAGGFVYF. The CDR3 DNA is TGCGCCAGCAGCTTGGCCGGGGGTTTCGTGTATTTT.

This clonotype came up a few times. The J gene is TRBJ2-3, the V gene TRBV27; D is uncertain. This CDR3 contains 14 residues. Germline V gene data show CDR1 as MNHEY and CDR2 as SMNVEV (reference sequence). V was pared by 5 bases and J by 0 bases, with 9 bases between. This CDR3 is CASSPRASTDTQYF. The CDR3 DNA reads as TGTGCCAGCAGTCCACGCGCTAGCACAGATACGCAGTATTTT.

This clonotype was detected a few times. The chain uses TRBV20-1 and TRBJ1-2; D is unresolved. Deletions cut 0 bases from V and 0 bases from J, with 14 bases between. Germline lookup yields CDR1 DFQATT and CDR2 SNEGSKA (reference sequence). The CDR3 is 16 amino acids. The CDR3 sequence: CSARDPQDLANYGYTF. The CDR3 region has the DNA TGCAGTGCTAGAGATCCCCAGGACCTAGCTAACTATGGCTACACCTTC.

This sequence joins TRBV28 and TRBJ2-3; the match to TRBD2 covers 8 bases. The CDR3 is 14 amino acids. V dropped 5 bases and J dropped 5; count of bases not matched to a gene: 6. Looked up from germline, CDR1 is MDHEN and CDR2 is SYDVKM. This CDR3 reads CASSRSGARDTQYF. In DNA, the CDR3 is TGTGCCAGCAGTCGTAGCGGGGCCCGAGATACGCAGTATTTT.

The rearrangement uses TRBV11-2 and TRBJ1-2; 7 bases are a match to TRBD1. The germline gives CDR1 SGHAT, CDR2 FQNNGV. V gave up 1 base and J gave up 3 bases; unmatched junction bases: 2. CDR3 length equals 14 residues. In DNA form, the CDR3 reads TGTGCCAGCAGCTTAGGGGGACAGTACTATGGCTACACCTTC. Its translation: CASSLGGQYYGYTF.

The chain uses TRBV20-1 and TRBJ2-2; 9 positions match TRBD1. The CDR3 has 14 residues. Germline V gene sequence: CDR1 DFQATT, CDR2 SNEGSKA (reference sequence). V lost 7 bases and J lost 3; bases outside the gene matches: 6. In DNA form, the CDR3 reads TGCAGTGTCCCCGGGACAGGGTACACCGGGGAGCTGTTTTTT. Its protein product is CSVPGTGYTGELFF.

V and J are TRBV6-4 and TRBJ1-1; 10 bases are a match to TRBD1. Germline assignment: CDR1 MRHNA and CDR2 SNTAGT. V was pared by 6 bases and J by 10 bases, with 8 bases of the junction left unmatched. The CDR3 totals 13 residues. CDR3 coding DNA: TGTGCCAGCAGCCGGGACAGGGGTTTTCTAGCTTTCTTT. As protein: CASSRDRGFLAFF.

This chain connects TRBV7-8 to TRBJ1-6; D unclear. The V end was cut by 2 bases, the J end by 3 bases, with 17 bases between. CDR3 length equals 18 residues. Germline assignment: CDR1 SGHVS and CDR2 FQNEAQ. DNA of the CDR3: TGTGCCAGCAGCTTAAACAGAAAGCCGAACATCTATAATTCACCCCTCCACTTT. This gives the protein CASSLNRKPNIYNSPLHF.

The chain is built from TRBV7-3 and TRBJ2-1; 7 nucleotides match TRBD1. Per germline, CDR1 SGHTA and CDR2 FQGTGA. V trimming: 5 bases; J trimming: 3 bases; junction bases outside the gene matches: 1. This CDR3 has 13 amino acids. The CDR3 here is CASSPGGYNEQFF. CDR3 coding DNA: TGTGCCAGCAGCCCAGGGGGCTACAATGAGCAGTTCTTC.

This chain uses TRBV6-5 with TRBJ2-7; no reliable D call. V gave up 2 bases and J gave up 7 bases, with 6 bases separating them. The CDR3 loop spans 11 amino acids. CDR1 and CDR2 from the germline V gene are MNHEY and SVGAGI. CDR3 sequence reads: CASSYGGEQYF. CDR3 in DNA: TGTGCCAGCAGTTACGGTGGAGAGCAGTACTTC.

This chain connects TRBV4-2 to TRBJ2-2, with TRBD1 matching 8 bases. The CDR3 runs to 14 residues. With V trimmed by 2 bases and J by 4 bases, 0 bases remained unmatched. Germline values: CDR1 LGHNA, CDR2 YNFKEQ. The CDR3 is CASSQTGGTGELFF. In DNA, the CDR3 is TGTGCCAGCAGCCAAACAGGGGGCACCGGGGAGCTGTTTTTT.

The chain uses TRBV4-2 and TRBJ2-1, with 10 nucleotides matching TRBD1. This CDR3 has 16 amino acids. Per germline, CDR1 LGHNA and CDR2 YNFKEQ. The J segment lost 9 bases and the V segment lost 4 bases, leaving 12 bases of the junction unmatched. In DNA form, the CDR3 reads TGTGCCAGCAGCCGACCCCGGACAGGGGGGGAGAGTGAGCAGTTCTTC. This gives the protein CASSRPRTGGESEQFF.

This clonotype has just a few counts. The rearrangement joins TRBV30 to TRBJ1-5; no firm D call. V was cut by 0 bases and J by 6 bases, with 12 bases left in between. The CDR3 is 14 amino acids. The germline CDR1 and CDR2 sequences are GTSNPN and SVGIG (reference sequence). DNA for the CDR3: TGTGCCTGGAGTGTAACTACCGGCGGTCAGCCCCAGCATTTT. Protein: CAWSVTTGGQPQHF.

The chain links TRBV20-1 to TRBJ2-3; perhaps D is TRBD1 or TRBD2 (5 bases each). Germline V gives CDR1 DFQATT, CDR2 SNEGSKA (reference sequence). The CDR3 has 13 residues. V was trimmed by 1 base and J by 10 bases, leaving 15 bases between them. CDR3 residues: CSARGDANGAQYF. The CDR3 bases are TGCAGTGCTAGAGGGGACGCAAATGGGGCGCAGTATTTT.

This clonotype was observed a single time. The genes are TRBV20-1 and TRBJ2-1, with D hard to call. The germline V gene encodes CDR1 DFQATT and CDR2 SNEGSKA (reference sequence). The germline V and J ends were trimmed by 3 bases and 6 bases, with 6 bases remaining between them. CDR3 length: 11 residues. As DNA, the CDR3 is TGCAGTGCTAGTTTGAGCAATGAGCAGTTCTTC. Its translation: CSASLSNEQFF.

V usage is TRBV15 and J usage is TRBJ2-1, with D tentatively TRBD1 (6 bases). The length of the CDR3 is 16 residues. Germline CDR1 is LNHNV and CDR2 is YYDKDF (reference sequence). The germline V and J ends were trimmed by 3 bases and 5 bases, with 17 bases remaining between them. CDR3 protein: CATSSLSGGWDNEQFF. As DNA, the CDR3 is TGTGCCACCAGCAGCCTATCTGGGGGCTGGGACAATGAGCAGTTCTTC.

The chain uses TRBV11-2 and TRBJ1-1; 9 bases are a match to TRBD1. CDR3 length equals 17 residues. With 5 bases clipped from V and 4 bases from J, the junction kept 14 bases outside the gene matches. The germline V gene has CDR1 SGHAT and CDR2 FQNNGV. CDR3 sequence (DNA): TGTGCCAGCAGCCGAGGGACAGGGAGAGGAGGAAGCACTGAAGCTTTCTTT. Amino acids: CASSRGTGRGGSTEAFF.

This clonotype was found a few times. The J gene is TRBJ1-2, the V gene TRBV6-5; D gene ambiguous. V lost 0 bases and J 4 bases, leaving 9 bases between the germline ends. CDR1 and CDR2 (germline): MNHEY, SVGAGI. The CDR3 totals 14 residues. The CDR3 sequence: CASSYSRAAYGYTF. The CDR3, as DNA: TGTGCCAGCAGTTACTCGAGGGCAGCCTATGGCTACACCTTC.